This T cell receptor (beta chain) was identified during a study of T cell responses to AZD1222 COVID-19 vaccine. Study-level results: Among spike-specific TCRs, nearly half reportedly target unmutated variant regions.

CDR3 length equals 14 residues. Unmatched junction bases numbered 7, after V lost 4 bases and J lost 4 bases. The germline V gene has CDR1 MNHEY and CDR2 SVGAGI. Worth noting for this clone: Its matching antigen is unknown.

TCRdb's table, derived via immunoSEQ multiplex PCR, lists solely in-frame clones and lacks some. Here the sample spans approximately 80,000 clones, more than 70% being singletons. The chain couples TRBV6-5 to TRBJ2-7; 7 positions agree with TRBD1. This clonotype was obtained from an adult in good health. Material: peripheral blood, obtained on day 0 of AZD1222 vaccination. This CDR3 is CASSLRGTAYEQYF. DNA of the CDR3: TGTGCCAGCAGTTTGAGGGGGACAGCTTACGAGCAGTACTTC.